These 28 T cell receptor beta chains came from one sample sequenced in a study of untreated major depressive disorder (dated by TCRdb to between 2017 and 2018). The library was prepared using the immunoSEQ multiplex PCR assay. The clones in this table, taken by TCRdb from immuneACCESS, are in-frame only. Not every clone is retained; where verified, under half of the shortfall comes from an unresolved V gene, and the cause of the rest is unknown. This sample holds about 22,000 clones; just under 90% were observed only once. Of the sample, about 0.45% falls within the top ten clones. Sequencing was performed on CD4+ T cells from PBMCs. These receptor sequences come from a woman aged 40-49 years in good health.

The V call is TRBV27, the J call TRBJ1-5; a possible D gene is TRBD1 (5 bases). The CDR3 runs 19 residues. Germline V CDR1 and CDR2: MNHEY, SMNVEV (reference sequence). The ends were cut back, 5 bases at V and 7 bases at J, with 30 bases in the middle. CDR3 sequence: CASSPYGTVKGGGGQPQHF. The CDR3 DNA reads TGTGCCAGCAGTCCCTACGGGACTGTTAAAGGTGGTGGGGGACAGCCCCAGCATTTT.

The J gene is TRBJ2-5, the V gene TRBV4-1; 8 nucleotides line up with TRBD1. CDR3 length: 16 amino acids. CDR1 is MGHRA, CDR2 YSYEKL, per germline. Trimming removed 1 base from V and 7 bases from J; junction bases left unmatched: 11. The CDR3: CASSQGPTGASGTQYF. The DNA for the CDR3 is TGCGCCAGCAGCCAAGGCCCGACAGGGGCCTCGGGGACCCAGTACTTC.

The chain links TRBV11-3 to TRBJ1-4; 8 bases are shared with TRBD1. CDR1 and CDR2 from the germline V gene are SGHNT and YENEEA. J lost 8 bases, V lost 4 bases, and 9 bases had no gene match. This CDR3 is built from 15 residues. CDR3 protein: CASSWTYRGWEKLFF. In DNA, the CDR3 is TGTGCCAGCAGCTGGACCTACAGGGGGTGGGAAAAACTGTTTTTT.

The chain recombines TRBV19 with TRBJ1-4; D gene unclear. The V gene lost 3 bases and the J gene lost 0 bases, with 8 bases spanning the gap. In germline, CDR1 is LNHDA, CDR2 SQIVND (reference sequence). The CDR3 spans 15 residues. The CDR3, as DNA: TGTGCCAGTAGTATCCGTCATTCAACTAATGAAAAACTGTTTTTT. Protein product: CASSIRHSTNEKLFF.

The CDR3 DNA is TGTGCCAGCAGTTGGGACAGTTTGGGCAATCAGCCCCAGCATTTT. It translates to CASSWDSLGNQPQHF. The rearrangement uses TRBV6-6 and TRBJ1-5, with TRBD1 matching 7 bases. Trimming at V came to 4 bases and at J to 2 bases, leaving 5 bases not matched to a gene. The CDR3 loop spans 15 amino acids. Germline V gene sequence: CDR1 MNHNY, CDR2 SVGAGI (reference sequence).

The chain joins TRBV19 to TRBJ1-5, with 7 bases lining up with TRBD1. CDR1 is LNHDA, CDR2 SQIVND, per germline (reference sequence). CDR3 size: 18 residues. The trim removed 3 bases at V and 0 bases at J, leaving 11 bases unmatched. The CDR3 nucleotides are TGTGCCAGTAGTATTCAGAACCGGGACAGCTATAGCAATCAGCCCCAGCATTTT. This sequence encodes CASSIQNRDSYSNQPQHF. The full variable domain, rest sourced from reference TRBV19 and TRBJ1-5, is DGGITQSPKYLFRKEGQNVTLSCEQNLNHDAMYWYRQDPGQGLRLIYYSQIVNDFQKGDIAEGYSVSREKKESFPLTVTSAQKNPTAFYLCASSIQNRDSYSNQPQHFGDGTRLSIL.

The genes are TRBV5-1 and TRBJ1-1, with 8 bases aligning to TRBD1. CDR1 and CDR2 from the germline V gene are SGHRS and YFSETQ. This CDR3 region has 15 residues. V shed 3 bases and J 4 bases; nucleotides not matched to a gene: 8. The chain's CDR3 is CASSSTTGGLTEAFF. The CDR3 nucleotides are TGCGCCAGCAGCTCGACCACAGGGGGTCTCACTGAAGCTTTCTTT.

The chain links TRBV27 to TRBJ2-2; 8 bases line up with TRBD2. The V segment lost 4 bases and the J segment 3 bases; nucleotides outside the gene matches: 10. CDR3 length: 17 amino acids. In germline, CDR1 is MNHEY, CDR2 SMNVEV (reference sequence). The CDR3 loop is CASSSPSGGVHTGELFF. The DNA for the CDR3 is TGTGCCAGCAGTTCGCCGTCGGGGGGGGTGCACACCGGGGAGCTGTTTTTT.

The CDR3 reads CASSEPTSGRGQETQYF. Here the CDR3 DNA reads TGTGCCAGCAGTGAACCGACTAGCGGGAGGGGCCAAGAGACCCAGTACTTC. The J gene is TRBJ2-5, the V gene TRBV6-1, with TRBD2 identical over 14 bases. With 2 bases clipped from V and 1 base from J, the junction kept 3 bases outside the gene matches. Per the germline V gene, CDR1 is MNHNS and CDR2 is SASEGT. The CDR3 is made up of 17 amino acids.

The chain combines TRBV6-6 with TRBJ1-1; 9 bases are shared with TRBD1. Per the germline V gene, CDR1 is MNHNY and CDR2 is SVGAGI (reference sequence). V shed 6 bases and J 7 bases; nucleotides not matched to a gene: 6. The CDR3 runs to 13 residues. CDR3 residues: CASSRDRAYEAFF. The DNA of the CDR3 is TGTGCCAGCAGCCGGGACAGGGCTTATGAAGCTTTCTTT.

The CDR3 coding sequence is TGTGCCAGCAGCTTAGTGGGGGATGAGCAGTTCTTC. Protein product: CASSLVGDEQFF. The gene calls are TRBV7-6 and TRBJ2-1; either TRBD1 or TRBD2 may fit D (5 bases each). The CDR3 runs to 12 residues. Germline V lookup: CDR1 SGHVS, CDR2 FNYEAQ. Trimming took off 1 base at V and 8 bases at J, with 6 bases between the two ends. The variable domain in full, with the rest retrieved from reference TRBV7-6 and TRBJ2-1, is GAGVSQSPRYKVTKRGQDVALRCDPISGHVSLYWYRQALGQGPEFLTYFNYEAQQDKSGLPNDRFSAERPEGSISTLTIQRTEQRDSAMYRCASSLVGDEQFFGPGTRLTVL.

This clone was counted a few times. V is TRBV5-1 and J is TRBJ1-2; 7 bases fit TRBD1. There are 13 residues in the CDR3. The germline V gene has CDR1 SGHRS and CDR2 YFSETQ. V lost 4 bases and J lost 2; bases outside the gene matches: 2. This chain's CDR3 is CASSQTGNYGYTF. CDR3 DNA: TGCGCCAGCAGCCAGACAGGGAACTATGGCTACACCTTC. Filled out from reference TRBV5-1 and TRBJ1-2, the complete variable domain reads KAGVTQTPRYLIKTRGQQVTLSCSPISGHRSVSWYQQTPGQGLQFLFEYFSETQRNKGNFPGRFSGRQFSNSRSEMNVSTLELGDSALYLCASSQTGNYGYTFGSGTRLTVV.

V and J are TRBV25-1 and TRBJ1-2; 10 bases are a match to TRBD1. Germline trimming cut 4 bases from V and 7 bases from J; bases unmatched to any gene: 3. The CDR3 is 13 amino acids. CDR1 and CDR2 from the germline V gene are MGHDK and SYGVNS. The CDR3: CASSADRGLGYTF. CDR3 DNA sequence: TGTGCCAGCAGTGCCGACAGGGGGCTTGGCTACACCTTC.

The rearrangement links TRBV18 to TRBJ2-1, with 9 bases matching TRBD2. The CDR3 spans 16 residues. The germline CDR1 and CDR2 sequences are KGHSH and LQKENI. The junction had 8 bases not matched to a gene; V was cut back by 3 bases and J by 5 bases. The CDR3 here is CASSPTLAGVDNEQFF. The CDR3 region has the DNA TGTGCCAGCTCACCTACTTTAGCGGGAGTAGACAATGAGCAGTTCTTC.

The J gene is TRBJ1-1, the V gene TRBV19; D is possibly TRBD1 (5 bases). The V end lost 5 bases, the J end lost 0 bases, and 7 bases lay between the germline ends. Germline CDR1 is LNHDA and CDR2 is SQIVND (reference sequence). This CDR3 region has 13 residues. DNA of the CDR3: TGTGCCAGTAGTGACAGAATGAACACTGAAGCTTTCTTT. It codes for CASSDRMNTEAFF. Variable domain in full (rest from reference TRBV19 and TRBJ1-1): DGGITQSPKYLFRKEGQNVTLSCEQNLNHDAMYWYRQDPGQGLRLIYYSQIVNDFQKGDIAEGYSVSREKKESFPLTVTSAQKNPTAFYLCASSDRMNTEAFFGQGTRLTVV.

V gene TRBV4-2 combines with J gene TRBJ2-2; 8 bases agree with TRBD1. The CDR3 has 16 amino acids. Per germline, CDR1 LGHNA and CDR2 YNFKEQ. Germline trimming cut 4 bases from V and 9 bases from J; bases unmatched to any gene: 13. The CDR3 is CASSPPGTGGLRELFF. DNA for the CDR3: TGTGCCAGCAGCCCCCCTGGGACAGGAGGCTTACGGGAGCTGTTTTTT.

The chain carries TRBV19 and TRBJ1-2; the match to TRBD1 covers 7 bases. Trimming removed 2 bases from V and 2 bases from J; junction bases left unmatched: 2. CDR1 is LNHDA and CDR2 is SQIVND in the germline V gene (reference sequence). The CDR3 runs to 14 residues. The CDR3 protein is CASSITGVNYGYTF. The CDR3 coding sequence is TGTGCCAGTAGTATAACAGGGGTGAACTATGGCTACACCTTC.

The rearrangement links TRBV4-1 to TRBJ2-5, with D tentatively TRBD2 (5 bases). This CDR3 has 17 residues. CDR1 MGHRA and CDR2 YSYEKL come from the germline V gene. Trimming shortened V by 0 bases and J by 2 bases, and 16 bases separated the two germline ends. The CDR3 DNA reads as TGCGCCAGCAGCCAAGATACGGCGAGCGGCTCACAAGAGACCCAGTACTTC. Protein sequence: CASSQDTASGSQETQYF.

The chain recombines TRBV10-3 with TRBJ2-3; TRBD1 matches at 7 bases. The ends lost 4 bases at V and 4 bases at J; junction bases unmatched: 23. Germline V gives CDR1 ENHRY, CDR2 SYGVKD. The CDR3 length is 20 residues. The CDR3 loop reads CAISGARGNRQGEYADTQYF. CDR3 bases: TGTGCCATCAGTGGGGCACGCGGAAACCGACAGGGAGAGTACGCAGATACGCAGTATTTT.

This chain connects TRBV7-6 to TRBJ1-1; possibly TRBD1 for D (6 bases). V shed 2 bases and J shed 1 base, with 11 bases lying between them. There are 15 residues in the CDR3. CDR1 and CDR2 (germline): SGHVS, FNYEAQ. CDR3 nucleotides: TGTGCCAGCAGCTTAAGCTGGACAGCGAACACTGAAGCTTTCTTT. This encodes CASSLSWTANTEAFF.

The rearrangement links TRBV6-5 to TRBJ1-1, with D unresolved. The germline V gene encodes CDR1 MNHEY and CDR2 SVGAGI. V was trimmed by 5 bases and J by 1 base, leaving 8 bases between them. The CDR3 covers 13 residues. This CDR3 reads CASSVVGNTEAFF. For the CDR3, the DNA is TGTGCCAGCAGTGTCGTTGGGAACACTGAAGCTTTCTTT.

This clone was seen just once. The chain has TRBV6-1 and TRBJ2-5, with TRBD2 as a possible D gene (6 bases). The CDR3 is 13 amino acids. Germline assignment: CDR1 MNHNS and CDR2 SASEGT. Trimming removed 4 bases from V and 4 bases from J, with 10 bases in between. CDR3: CASSGSAGETQYF. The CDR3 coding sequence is TGTGCCAGCAGTGGATCAGCGGGAGAGACCCAGTACTTC.

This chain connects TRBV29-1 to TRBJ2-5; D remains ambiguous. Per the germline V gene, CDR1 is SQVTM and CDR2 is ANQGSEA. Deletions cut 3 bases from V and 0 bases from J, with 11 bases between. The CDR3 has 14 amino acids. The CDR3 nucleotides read TGCAGCGTTGATGAGCCTCTGTACCAAGAGACCCAGTACTTC. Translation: CSVDEPLYQETQYF. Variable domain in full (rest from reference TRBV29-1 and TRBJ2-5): SAVISQKPSRDICQRGTSLTIQCQVDSQVTMMFWYRQQPGQSLTLIATANQGSEATYESGFVIDKFPISRPNLTFSTLTVSNMSPEDSSIYLCSVDEPLYQETQYFGPGTRLLVL.

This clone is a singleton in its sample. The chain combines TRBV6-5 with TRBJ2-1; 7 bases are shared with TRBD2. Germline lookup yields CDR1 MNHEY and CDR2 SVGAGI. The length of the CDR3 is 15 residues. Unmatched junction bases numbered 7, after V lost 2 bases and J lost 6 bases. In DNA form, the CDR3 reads TGTGCCAGCAGTTACGGGAGGGAGGGGATCAATGAGCAGTTCTTC. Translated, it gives CASSYGREGINEQFF.

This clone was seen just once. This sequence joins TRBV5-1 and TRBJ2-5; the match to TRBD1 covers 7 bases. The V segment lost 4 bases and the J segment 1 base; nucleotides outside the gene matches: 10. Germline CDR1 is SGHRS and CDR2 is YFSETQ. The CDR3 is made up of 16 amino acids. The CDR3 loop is CASSPRTDRAQETQYF. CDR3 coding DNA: TGCGCCAGCAGCCCCCGAACCGACAGGGCCCAAGAGACCCAGTACTTC.

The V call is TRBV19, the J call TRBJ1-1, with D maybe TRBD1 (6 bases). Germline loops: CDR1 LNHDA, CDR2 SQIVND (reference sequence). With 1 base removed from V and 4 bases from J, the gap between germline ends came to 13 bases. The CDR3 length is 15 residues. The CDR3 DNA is TGTGCCAGTAGTATAGGGATCGGACAGAGCACTGAAGCTTTCTTT. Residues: CASSIGIGQSTEAFF.

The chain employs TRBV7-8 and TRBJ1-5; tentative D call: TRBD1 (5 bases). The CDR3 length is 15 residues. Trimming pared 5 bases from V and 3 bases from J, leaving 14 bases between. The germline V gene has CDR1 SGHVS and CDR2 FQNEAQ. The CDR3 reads CASSPGRDPNQPQHF. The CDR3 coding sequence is TGTGCCAGCAGCCCAGGGAGGGACCCCAATCAGCCCCAGCATTTT.

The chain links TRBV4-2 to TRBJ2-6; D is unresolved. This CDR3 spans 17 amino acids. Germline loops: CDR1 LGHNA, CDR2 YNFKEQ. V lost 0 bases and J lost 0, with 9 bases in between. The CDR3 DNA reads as TGTGCCAGCAGCCAAGATGAGTGGCGCTCTGGGGCCAACGTCCTGACTTTC. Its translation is CASSQDEWRSGANVLTF.